The 20 T cell receptor beta chains presented below share a single source sample, sequenced in a study of T-cell memory formation after mild COVID-19. In TCRdb, the 5' RACE reads were re-called with MiXCR into one record per CDR3 protein. This repertoire shows hundreds of thousands of distinct CDR3 sequences, about 20% found once; its top ten account for approximately 8%. The sample consisted of PBMCs or a T cell subset sorted from them (not recorded which). These receptors came from an adult woman who had mild COVID-19 (a few samples of this study predate the infection). Cell type and time point are not known.

As regards this clonotype: A junction boundary mismatches the germline segment, possibly from a read error. This chain joins TRBV6-5 and TRBJ2-1, with 7 bases aligning to TRBD2. CDR1 and CDR2 (germline): MNHEY, SVGAGI. This CDR3 spans 12 amino acids. CDR3 bases: TGTTCCAGCAGTCAGGCGGGAGATGAGCAGTTCTTC. This sequence encodes CSSSQAGDEQFF.

This clonotype occurred a few times. The chain has TRBV23-1 and TRBJ2-1; TRBD2 matches at 9 bases. TRBV23-1 is designated an ORF whose function remains uncertain. The CDR3 loop spans 18 amino acids. The trim removed 6 bases at V and 0 bases at J, leaving 12 bases unmatched. The CDR3 bases are TGCGCCAGCAGCCGCAGATCTAGCGGGACAGTCTCCTACAATGAGCAGTTCTTC. It is translated as CASSRRSSGTVSYNEQFF.

The chain recombines TRBV7-2 with TRBJ2-5, with TRBD2 identical over 15 bases. V was clipped by 5 bases and J by 3 bases; unmatched bases: 4. CDR3 length: 16 residues. The germline gives CDR1 SGHTA, CDR2 FQGNSA. The CDR3 loop reads CASSPGTSGRKETQYF. The CDR3 DNA is TGTGCCAGCAGCCCCGGGACTAGCGGGAGGAAAGAGACCCAGTACTTC.

The chain couples TRBV3-1 to TRBJ2-3; the match to TRBD2 covers 10 bases. J gave up 5 bases and V 1 base, and 9 bases lay outside the gene matches. The CDR3 is 17 residues long. Germline values: CDR1 LGHDT, CDR2 YNNKEL (reference sequence). The CDR3 DNA sequence: TGTGCCAGCAGCCAAGTAGCGGTAGCGGGGGGACAAGATACGCAGTATTTT. This sequence encodes CASSQVAVAGGQDTQYF.

This clonotype was counted a few times. The J gene is TRBJ2-3, the V gene TRBV12-3 or TRBV12-4; 10 bases agree with TRBD1. This CDR3 is built from 15 residues. Trimming cost V 7 bases and J 2 bases; bases outside gene matches: 6. This CDR3 is CASTPGQGNTDTQYF. CDR3 nucleotides: TGTGCCAGCACTCCGGGACAGGGGAACACAGATACGCAGTATTTT.

The chain joins TRBV30 to TRBJ2-1, with a possible D match to TRBD2 (6 bases). Per germline, CDR1 GTSNPN and CDR2 SVGIG (reference sequence). This CDR3 region has 14 residues. V gave up 2 bases and J gave up 10 bases, with 18 bases separating them. CDR3 bases: TGTGCCTGGAGTTCTGGGGGGATCTTGGACGAGCAGTTCTTC. Encoded protein: CAWSSGGILDEQFF.

This clonotype occurred a few times. V is TRBV20-1 and J is TRBJ2-1; 11 bases are shared with TRBD1. Germline CDR1 is DFQATT and CDR2 is SNEGSKA (reference sequence). The V segment lost 3 bases and the J segment 5 bases; nucleotides outside the gene matches: 3. The length of the CDR3 is 14 residues. CDR3 region: CSARGQGVHNEQFF. The CDR3 nucleotides read TGCAGTGCTAGGGGACAGGGGGTTCACAATGAGCAGTTCTTC.

This clonotype was counted between two and nine times. This chain links TRBV29-1 with TRBJ2-1; 14 bases map to TRBD2. Germline values: CDR1 SQVTM, CDR2 ANQGSEA. The CDR3 runs 16 residues. V trimming: 7 bases; J trimming: 7 bases; junction bases outside the gene matches: 12. The CDR3 DNA is TGCAGCGCTCGAGGACTAGCGGGAGGTAAGGGGAATGAGCAGTTCTTC. The encoded protein is CSARGLAGGKGNEQFF.

V and J are TRBV4-3 and TRBJ2-1; possibly TRBD2 for D (6 bases). Trimming stripped 3 bases from V and 7 bases from J, with 22 bases between. In germline, CDR1 is LGHNA, CDR2 YSLEER. The CDR3 extends over 17 amino acids. CDR3 residues: CASSHGGVEGPGNEQFF. The CDR3 region has the DNA TGCGCCAGCAGCCATGGGGGAGTGGAGGGACCCGGGAATGAGCAGTTCTTC.

The sample holds a few counts of this clonotype. The chain joins TRBV6-6 to TRBJ1-4; D not certain. This CDR3 has 12 amino acids. The germline V gene has CDR1 MNHNY and CDR2 SVGAGI (reference sequence). Trimming left V 6 bases short and J 8 bases short, with 10 bases between. The CDR3 nucleotides read TGTGCCAGCAGGCCCCCGAACGAAAAACTGTTTTTT. This translates into CASRPPNEKLFF.

This clonotype was counted ten times or more. V usage is TRBV29-1 and J usage is TRBJ2-1; 7 positions match TRBD1. Germline trimming cut 1 base from V and 9 bases from J; bases unmatched to any gene: 9. The CDR3 is 14 amino acids. CDR1 and CDR2 (germline): SQVTM, ANQGSEA. CDR3 region: CSVEGQGGFTEQFF. In DNA form, the CDR3 reads TGCAGCGTTGAAGGACAGGGTGGTTTCACTGAGCAGTTCTTC.

The chain couples TRBV5-1 to TRBJ2-5; D tentatively fits TRBD1 or TRBD2 (5 bases each). V dropped 1 base and J dropped 2 bases, with 15 bases sitting between them. CDR1 SGHRS and CDR2 YFSETQ come from the germline V gene. This CDR3 has 16 amino acids. The CDR3 spells CASSLTGTGFQETQYF. The CDR3, as DNA: TGCGCCAGCAGCTTGACGGGAACAGGTTTTCAAGAGACCCAGTACTTC.

This chain uses TRBV11-2 with TRBJ1-1; 12 bases match TRBD1. V trimming: 4 bases; J trimming: 10 bases; junction bases outside the gene matches: 4. This CDR3 region has 13 residues. The germline V gene has CDR1 SGHAT and CDR2 FQNNGV. CDR3 bases: TGTGCCAGCAGCTCCGGGACAGGGGGCACAGCTTTCTTT. It yields the protein CASSSGTGGTAFF. Filled out from reference TRBV11-2 and TRBJ1-1, the complete variable domain reads EAGVAQSPRYKIIEKRQSVAFWCNPISGHATLYWYQQILGQGPKLLIQFQNNGVVDDSQLPKDRFSAERLKGVDSTLKIQPAKLEDSAVYLCASSSGTGGTAFFGQGTRLTVV.

This CDR3 is CASSHPGLAGDHEQYF. CDR3 DNA sequence: TGTGCCAGCAGCCACCCCGGACTAGCGGGAGACCACGAGCAGTACTTC. The J gene is TRBJ2-7, the V gene TRBV4-2; 13 nucleotides line up with TRBD2. The CDR3 contains 16 residues. The V and J ends lost 3 bases and 5 bases, in that order; junction bases with no gene match: 7. Looked up from germline, CDR1 is LGHNA and CDR2 is YNFKEQ.

The chain links TRBV5-6 to TRBJ2-7; 7 bases line up with TRBD1. This CDR3 has 14 residues. The trim removed 6 bases at V and 3 bases at J, leaving 9 bases unmatched. Germline loops: CDR1 SGHDT, CDR2 YYEEEE. The CDR3 region is CASNSGTDLYEQYF. CDR3 DNA: TGTGCCAGCAACTCCGGGACAGACCTCTACGAGCAGTACTTC.

The chain joins TRBV29-1 to TRBJ2-3, with 9 bases that match TRBD1. The CDR3 has 16 amino acids. Per the germline V gene, CDR1 is SQVTM and CDR2 is ANQGSEA. With 6 bases clipped from V and 7 bases from J, the junction kept 17 bases outside the gene matches. The CDR3: CSVMTPGQGIVNTQYF. CDR3 sequence (DNA): TGCAGCGTCATGACACCGGGACAGGGAATCGTAAATACGCAGTATTTT.

This clonotype was found once. The CDR3 protein is CASSAGAGAGETQYF. The CDR3 DNA reads TGTGCCAGCAGCGCCGGAGCGGGGGCGGGAGAGACCCAGTACTTC. The V gene is TRBV9, the J gene TRBJ2-5; 8 bases are a match to TRBD2. Trimming cost V 3 bases and J 4 bases; bases outside gene matches: 8. Per the germline V gene, CDR1 is SGDLS and CDR2 is YYNGEE. The CDR3 has 15 residues.

At least ten counts were recorded for this clonotype. The chain couples TRBV2 to TRBJ1-1, with D maybe TRBD1 (5 bases). This CDR3 spans 14 amino acids. V was shortened by 4 bases and J by 4 bases, with 13 bases between the two germline ends. The germline CDR1 and CDR2 sequences are SNHLY and FYNNEI. The DNA for the CDR3 is TGTGCCAGCAGTGTTTATCAGGGTGGCACTGAAGCTTTCTTT. Translated: CASSVYQGGTEAFF.

The chain has TRBV11-3 and TRBJ2-2; D unclear. The germline V and J ends were trimmed by 4 bases and 4 bases, with 16 bases remaining between them. CDR3 size: 16 residues. Germline V lookup: CDR1 SGHNT, CDR2 YENEEA. Here the CDR3 reads CASSSLDPGITGELFF. The CDR3 DNA is TGTGCCAGCAGCTCTTTGGACCCCGGCATCACCGGGGAGCTGTTTTTT.

CDR3 residues: CASSSHATTEAFF. Written as DNA, the CDR3 is TGTGCCAGCAGTTCGCATGCAACTACTGAAGCTTTCTTT. The rearrangement uses TRBV12-3 or TRBV12-4 and TRBJ1-1; D is ambiguous. Trimming shortened V by 4 bases and J by 5 bases, and 11 bases separated the two germline ends. The CDR3 is 13 amino acids.